This T cell receptor beta chain emerged from a study of human T cells and chemical hapten exposure. The CDR3 is 15 residues long. Germline V gene lookup returns CDR1 SGHTA and CDR2 FQGNSA. With V trimmed by 4 bases and J by 3 bases, 2 bases remained unmatched. Sample time point: patch test 1, 2 weeks after DPC sensitization. Treatment: therapeutic diphenylcyclopropenone sensitization with weekly scalp DPC. TCRdb reanalysed the RACE reads using MiXCR and keeps one entry per CDR3 protein. Among approximately 49,000 distinct CDR3 sequences listed, less than 9.5% were seen once. This clonotype was counted at least ten times.

The V call is TRBV7-2, the J call TRBJ2-1, with 11 bases that match TRBD2. The source material was whole blood, sampled in connection with sensitization to the hapten diphenylcyclopropenone (DPC). This TCR was recovered from a woman in her forties or fifties with alopecia areata. Some clones in this sample may be carry-over from other donors' samples. CDR3 amino acids: CASSSGTSGYNEQFF. CDR3 sequence (DNA): TGTGCCAGCAGCTCCGGGACTAGCGGCTACAATGAGCAGTTCTTC. The full variable domain, with the rest looked up from reference TRBV7-2 and TRBJ2-1, is GAGVSQSPSNKVTEKGKDVELRCDPISGHTALYWYRQSLGQGLEFLIYFQGNSAPDKSGLPSDRFSAERTGGSVSTLTIQRTQQEDSAVYLCASSSGTSGYNEQFFGPGTRLTVL.